These 11 T cell receptor beta chains were all obtained from the same sample, sequenced in a study of blood T cell repertoires in COVID-19. The repertoire was sequenced with immunoSEQ multiplex PCR; TCRdb's copy has only in-frame clones and lacks some. This sample has 95,000 to 150,000 clones; around 84% occur once, and the top ten carry 3% to 4.5%. The sample taken for sequencing was PBMCs or T cells enriched from blood (not recorded which). The receptors derive from a woman aged 25 to 39 who had recovered from COVID-19.

The J gene is TRBJ2-1, the V gene TRBV6-6; a weak D match, TRBD2 (6 bases). The V gene's germline CDR1 is MNHNY and CDR2 SVGAGI (reference sequence). V gave up 7 bases and J gave up 0 bases, with 13 bases separating them. This CDR3 is built from 15 residues. The CDR3 reads CASTWRESSYNEQFF. The DNA for the CDR3 is TGTGCCAGCACCTGGAGGGAGAGCTCCTACAATGAGCAGTTCTTC.

The rearrangement uses TRBV27 and TRBJ2-3; perhaps TRBD2 as D (5 bases). Trimming left V 2 bases short and J 8 bases short, with 5 bases between. The CDR3 loop spans 11 amino acids. Germline values: CDR1 MNHEY, CDR2 SMNVEV (reference sequence). CDR3 sequence reads: CASSLSGTQYF. DNA of the CDR3: TGTGCCAGCAGTTTAAGCGGTACGCAGTATTTT.

The genes are TRBV9 and TRBJ2-7; TRBD2 matches at 7 bases. The V gene end was trimmed by 0 bases and the J gene end by 3 bases; junction bases not matched to a gene: 6. This CDR3 region has 15 residues. Germline V gene lookup returns CDR1 SGDLS and CDR2 YYNGEE. CDR3 DNA: TGTGCCAGCAGCGTAGACTCGGGGGGATACTACGAGCAGTACTTC. This translates into CASSVDSGGYYEQYF.

The V call is TRBV5-1, the J call TRBJ2-2, with 9 bases that match TRBD1. The V gene end was trimmed by 4 bases and the J gene end by 3 bases; junction bases not matched to a gene: 7. The germline V gene has CDR1 SGHRS and CDR2 YFSETQ. The CDR3 runs 16 residues. This chain's CDR3 is CASSTGQGLDTGELFF. The CDR3 DNA follows: TGCGCCAGCAGCACGGGACAGGGACTGGACACCGGGGAGCTGTTTTTT.

The genes are TRBV4-3 and TRBJ1-6; D uncertain. Germline CDR1 and CDR2: LGHNA and YSLEER. Trimming pared 0 bases from V and 10 bases from J, leaving 7 bases between. CDR3 length equals 13 residues. The CDR3, as DNA: TGCGCCAGCAGCCAAGAGTTGCGGTCACCCCTCCACTTT. The encoded protein is CASSQELRSPLHF.

This chain joins TRBV30 and TRBJ2-4, with a possible D match to TRBD2 (5 bases). From germline, CDR1 is GTSNPN and CDR2 SVGIG (reference sequence). V lost 3 bases to trimming and J lost 0 bases, with 15 bases between them. CDR3 size: 16 residues. CDR3: CAWSPFGVPAKNIQYF. The CDR3 nucleotides are TGTGCCTGGAGCCCGTTCGGGGTTCCAGCCAAAAACATTCAGTACTTC.

There are a few counts of this clone. The chain links TRBV7-9 to TRBJ2-7; the match to TRBD2 covers 7 bases. The trim removed 3 bases at V and 2 bases at J, leaving 1 base unmatched. There are 13 residues in the CDR3. Germline loops: CDR1 SEHNR, CDR2 FQNEAQ (reference sequence). CDR3: CASSLGRAYEQYF. The CDR3 DNA follows: TGTGCCAGCAGCTTGGGGAGGGCCTACGAGCAGTACTTC.

The chain links TRBV7-2 to TRBJ1-5; TRBD1 matches at 8 bases. The CDR3 totals 15 residues. V shed 4 bases and J 8 bases; nucleotides not matched to a gene: 10. Germline V gene lookup returns CDR1 SGHTA and CDR2 FQGNSA. CDR3 DNA sequence: TGTGCCAGCAGCTCCCAGGGACAGGTGAGGGAGCCCCAGCATTTT. Amino acid sequence: CASSSQGQVREPQHF.

This chain connects TRBV29-1 to TRBJ2-1; D remains ambiguous. The CDR3 loop spans 10 amino acids. The germline CDR1 and CDR2 sequences are SQVTM and ANQGSEA. V shed 4 bases and J shed 9 bases, with 7 bases lying between them. The CDR3 coding sequence is TGCAGCGTTGTGGCGGCTGAGCAGTTCTTC. This encodes CSVVAAEQFF.

The V call is TRBV6-2 or TRBV6-3, the J call TRBJ2-4; 7 bases fit TRBD1. Germline V lookup: CDR1 MNHEY, CDR2 SVGEGT. V shed 6 bases, J shed 6 bases, and the junction held 5 bases outside the gene matches. This CDR3 is 13 amino acids long. CDR3 coding DNA: TGTGCCAGCAGCGACCCAGGGGGAAACATTCAGTACTTC. Translation: CASSDPGGNIQYF.

The chain recombines TRBV19 with TRBJ2-2; D might be TRBD1 (5 bases). Per germline, CDR1 LNHDA and CDR2 SQIVND (reference sequence). The CDR3 has 14 residues. With 6 bases removed from V and 6 bases from J, the gap between germline ends came to 14 bases. CDR3 DNA: TGTGCCAGTAGACACCTAGGGGTACCCGGGGAGCTGTTTTTT. This codes for CASRHLGVPGELFF.